This T cell receptor beta chain was profiled in a study of T cells expressing NK-cell markers. Generation of TCR beta cDNA was performed by 5'RACE template switching incorporating UMIs. With the 5' RACE reads reprocessed, TCRdb shows one record per CDR3 protein and no DNA. With 350,000 to 500,000 distinct CDR3 sequences in the sample, the ten largest clones hold roughly 8%. There are 15 residues in the CDR3. Germline values: CDR1 MDHEN, CDR2 SYDVKM. The source of this sequence is a woman between 18 and 69 years old in good health. The sequenced material came from blood T cells: a sorted CD56 or NKG2C T cell subset, CD4+ or CD8+ T cells, or bulk PBMC T cells (not recorded which). The V call is TRBV28, the J call TRBJ2-3; TCRdb's D gene call, TRBD1, goes unchecked for lack of DNA. The CDR3 loop is CASSGDRGRTDTQYF.